The clone carrying this T cell receptor beta chain appeared many times. Looked up from germline, CDR1 is SGDLS and CDR2 is YYNGEE. The CDR3 spans 20 residues. V lost 0 bases, J lost 4 bases, and 11 bases stayed unmatched. This entry belongs to a study of neoadjuvant anti-PD-1 for oral cavity cancer. Sequencing was performed with immunoSEQ multiplex PCR; in TCRdb, only in-frame clones are kept and a portion is missing. This table holds around 60,000 clones, around 85% found once. Stage II-IVA oral cavity squamous cell carcinoma was new and untreated by systemic or radiation therapy. These oral cavity squamous cell carcinomas were HPV-negative and locally advanced.

The clonotype originates from a person between 35 and 79 years old with oral cavity squamous cell carcinoma. This rearrangement joins TRBV9 to TRBJ2-2; 14 bases are a match to TRBD2. The material sequenced was PBMCs, taken before nivolumab (anti-PD-1) treatment. CDR3 bases: TGTGCCAGCAGCGTAGTTCGACTAGCGGGAGGGCCGGGGTCCACCGGGGAGCTGTTTTTT. The encoded protein is CASSVVRLAGGPGSTGELFF.